This T cell receptor (beta chain) appears in the sequencing data of a study of cytomegalovirus exposure and HLA in healthy donors. TCRdb's copy holds only in-frame clones and misses some; the assay was immunoSEQ multiplex PCR. The sample includes around 300,000 clones, roughly 90% of them seen just once. This TCR was recovered from a man aged 25-45 years in good health and CMV-seronegative. Sequenced sample: PBMCs.

In DNA form, the CDR3 reads TGTGCCAGCAGAAATGGGCCAGGGGACGGCTACACCTTC. It translates to CASRNGPGDGYTF. The gene calls are TRBV16 and TRBJ1-2; D perhaps matches TRBD1 (6 bases). Germline V gene lookup returns CDR1 KGHSY and CDR2 FQNENV. This CDR3 spans 13 amino acids. V lost 6 bases and J 8 bases, leaving 16 bases between the germline ends.